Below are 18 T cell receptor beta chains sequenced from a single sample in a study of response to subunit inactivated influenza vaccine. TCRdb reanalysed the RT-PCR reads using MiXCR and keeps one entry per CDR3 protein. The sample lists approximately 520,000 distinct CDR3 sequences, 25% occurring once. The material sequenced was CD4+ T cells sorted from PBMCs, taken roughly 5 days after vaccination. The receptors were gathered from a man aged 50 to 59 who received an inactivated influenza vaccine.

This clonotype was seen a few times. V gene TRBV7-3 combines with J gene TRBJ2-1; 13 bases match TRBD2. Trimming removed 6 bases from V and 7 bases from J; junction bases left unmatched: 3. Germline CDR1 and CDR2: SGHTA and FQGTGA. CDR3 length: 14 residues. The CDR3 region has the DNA TGTGCCAGCAGACGGACTAGCGGGAGTAATGAGCAGTTCTTC. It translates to CASRRTSGSNEQFF.

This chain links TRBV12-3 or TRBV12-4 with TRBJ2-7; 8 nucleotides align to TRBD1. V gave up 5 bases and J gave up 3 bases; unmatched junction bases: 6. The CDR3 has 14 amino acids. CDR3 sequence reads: CASSRDRYLYEQYF. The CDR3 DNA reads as TGTGCCAGCAGTAGGGACAGGTACCTCTACGAGCAGTACTTC.

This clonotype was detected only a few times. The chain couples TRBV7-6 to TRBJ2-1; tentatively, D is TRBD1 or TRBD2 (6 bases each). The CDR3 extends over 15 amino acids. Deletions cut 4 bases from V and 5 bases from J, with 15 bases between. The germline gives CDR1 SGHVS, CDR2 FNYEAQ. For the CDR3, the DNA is TGTGCCAGCAGCTACCGGGGGCAGGAGAACAATGAGCAGTTCTTC. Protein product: CASSYRGQENNEQFF. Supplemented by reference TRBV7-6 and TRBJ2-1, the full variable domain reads GAGVSQSPRYKVTKRGQDVALRCDPISGHVSLYWYRQALGQGPEFLTYFNYEAQQDKSGLPNDRFSAERPEGSISTLTIQRTEQRDSAMYRCASSYRGQENNEQFFGPGTRLTVL.

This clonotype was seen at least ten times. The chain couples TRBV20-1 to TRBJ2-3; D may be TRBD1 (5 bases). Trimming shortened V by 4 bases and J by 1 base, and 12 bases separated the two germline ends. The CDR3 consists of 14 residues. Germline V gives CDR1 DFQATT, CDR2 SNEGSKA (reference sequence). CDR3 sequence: CSATRARGTDTQYF. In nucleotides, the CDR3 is TGCAGTGCTACCAGGGCCCGGGGCACAGATACGCAGTATTTT.

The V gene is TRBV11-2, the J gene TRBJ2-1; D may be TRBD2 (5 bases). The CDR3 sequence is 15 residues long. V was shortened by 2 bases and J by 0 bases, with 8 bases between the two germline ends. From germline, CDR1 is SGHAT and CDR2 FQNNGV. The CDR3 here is CASSLRGPSYNEQFF. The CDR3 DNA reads TGTGCCAGCAGCTTAAGAGGGCCCTCCTACAATGAGCAGTTCTTC.

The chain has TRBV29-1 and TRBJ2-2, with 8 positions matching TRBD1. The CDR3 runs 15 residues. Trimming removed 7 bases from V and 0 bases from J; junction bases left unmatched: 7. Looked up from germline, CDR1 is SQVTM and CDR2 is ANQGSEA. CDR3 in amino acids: CSAHRGTANTGELFF. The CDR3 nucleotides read TGCAGCGCTCACAGGGGGACAGCGAACACCGGGGAGCTGTTTTTT.

CDR3 region: CSVLEGHPGDEQFF. The CDR3, as DNA: TGCAGCGTTCTAGAGGGACATCCTGGGGATGAGCAGTTCTTC. V is TRBV29-1 and J is TRBJ2-1; tentative D call: TRBD1 (6 bases). The germline CDR1 and CDR2 sequences are SQVTM and ANQGSEA. The CDR3 is 14 residues long. The ends were cut back, 5 bases at V and 8 bases at J, with 19 bases in the middle.

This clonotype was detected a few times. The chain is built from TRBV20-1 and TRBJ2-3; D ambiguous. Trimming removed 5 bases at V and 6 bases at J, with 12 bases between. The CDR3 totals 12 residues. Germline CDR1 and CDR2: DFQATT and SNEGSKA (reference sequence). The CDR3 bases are TGCAGTGCTCCCAAAAACCCCGATACGCAGTATTTT. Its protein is CSAPKNPDTQYF.

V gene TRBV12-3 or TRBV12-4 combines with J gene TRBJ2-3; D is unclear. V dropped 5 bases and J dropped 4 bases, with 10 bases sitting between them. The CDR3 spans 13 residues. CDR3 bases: TGTGCCAGCAGTGCCGGACGCGCAGATACGCAGTATTTT. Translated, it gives CASSAGRADTQYF.

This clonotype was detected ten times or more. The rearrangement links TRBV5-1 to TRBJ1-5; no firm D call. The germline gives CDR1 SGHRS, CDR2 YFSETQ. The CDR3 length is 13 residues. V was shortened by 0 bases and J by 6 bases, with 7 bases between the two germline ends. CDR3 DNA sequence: TGCGCCAGCAGCTTGGGGGATACTCAGCCCCAGCATTTT. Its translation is CASSLGDTQPQHF.

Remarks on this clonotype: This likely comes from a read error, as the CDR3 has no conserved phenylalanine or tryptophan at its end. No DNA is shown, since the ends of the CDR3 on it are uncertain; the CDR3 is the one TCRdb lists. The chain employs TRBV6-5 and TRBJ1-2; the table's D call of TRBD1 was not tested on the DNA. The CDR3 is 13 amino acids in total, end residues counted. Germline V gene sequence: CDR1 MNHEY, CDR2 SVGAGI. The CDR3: CASSYGRTGKGTV.

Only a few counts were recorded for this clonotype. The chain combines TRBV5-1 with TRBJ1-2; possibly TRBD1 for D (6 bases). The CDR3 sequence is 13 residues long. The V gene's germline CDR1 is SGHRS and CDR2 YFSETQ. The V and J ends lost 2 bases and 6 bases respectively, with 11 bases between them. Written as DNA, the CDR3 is TGCGCCAGCAGCTTTGGGGGCGCGGATGGCTACACCTTC. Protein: CASSFGGADGYTF.

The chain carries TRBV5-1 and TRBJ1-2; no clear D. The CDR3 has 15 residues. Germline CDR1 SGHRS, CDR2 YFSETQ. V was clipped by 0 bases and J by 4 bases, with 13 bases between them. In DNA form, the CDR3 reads TGCGCCAGCAGCTTGGAGCCAGGAAGCCTCTATGGCTACACCTTC. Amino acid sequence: CASSLEPGSLYGYTF. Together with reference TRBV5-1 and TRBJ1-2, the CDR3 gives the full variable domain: KAGVTQTPRYLIKTRGQQVTLSCSPISGHRSVSWYQQTPGQGLQFLFEYFSETQRNKGNFPGRFSGRQFSNSRSEMNVSTLELGDSALYLCASSLEPGSLYGYTFGSGTRLTVV.

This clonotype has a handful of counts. The CDR3 is CASSLGGLGSSYNEQFF. The CDR3 region has the DNA TGTGCCAGCAGCTTAGGGGGACTAGGCAGCTCCTACAATGAGCAGTTCTTC. V usage is TRBV11-1 and J usage is TRBJ2-1; TRBD2 aligns across 8 bases. Germline trimming cut 1 base from V and 0 bases from J; bases unmatched to any gene: 5. Germline loops: CDR1 SGHAT, CDR2 FQDESV (reference sequence). The CDR3 covers 17 residues.

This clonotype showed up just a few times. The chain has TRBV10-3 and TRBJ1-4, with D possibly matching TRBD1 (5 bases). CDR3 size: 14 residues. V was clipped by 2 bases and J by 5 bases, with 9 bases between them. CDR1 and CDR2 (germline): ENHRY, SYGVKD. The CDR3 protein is CAISEEGKNEKLFF. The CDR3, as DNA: TGTGCCATCAGTGAGGAGGGGAAGAATGAAAAACTGTTTTTT.

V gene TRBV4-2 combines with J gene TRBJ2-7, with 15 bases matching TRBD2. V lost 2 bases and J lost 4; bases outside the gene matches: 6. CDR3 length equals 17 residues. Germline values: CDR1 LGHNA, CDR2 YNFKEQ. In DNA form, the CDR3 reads TGTGCCAGCAGCCAACGGACTAGCGGGAGGGCCTTGTACGAGCAGTACTTC. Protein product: CASSQRTSGRALYEQYF.

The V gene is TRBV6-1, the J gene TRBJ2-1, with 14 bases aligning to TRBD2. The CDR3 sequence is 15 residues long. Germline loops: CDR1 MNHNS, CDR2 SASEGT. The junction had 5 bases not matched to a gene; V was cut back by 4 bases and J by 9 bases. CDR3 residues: CASSGGTSGRFEQFF. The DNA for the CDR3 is TGTGCCAGCAGTGGGGGGACTAGCGGGAGATTTGAGCAGTTCTTC.

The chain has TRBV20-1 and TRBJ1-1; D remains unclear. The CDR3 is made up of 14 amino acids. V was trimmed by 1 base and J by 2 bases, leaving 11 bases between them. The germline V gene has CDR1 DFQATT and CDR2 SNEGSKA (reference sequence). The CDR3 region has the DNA TGCAGTGCTAGAGCCGGGTCAACAAACACTGAAGCTTTCTTT. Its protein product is CSARAGSTNTEAFF.